The 5 T cell receptor beta chains reported below all come from one sample, sequenced in a study of T cells in narcolepsy (dated by TCRdb to between 2017 and 2018). Receptor amplification or capture employed the immunoSEQ multiplex PCR assay. This immuneACCESS table, as held by TCRdb, lists in-frame sequences with V and J called but not all clones. Of the missing ones, under half trace to an unresolved V gene in checked studies; the others have no known cause. A total of about 30,000 clones appear in this sample, roughly four fifths of them only once. The leading ten clones occupy roughly 1% of the sample. Sequenced: CD45RA- memory CD4+ T cells from PBMCs. What this sample's cell subset or site label stands for: memory T cells sorted ex vivo from peripheral blood. The receptors stem from a human donor with narcolepsy.

The CDR3 is CASSSGQGTAGELFF. CDR3 coding DNA: TGTGCCAGCAGCTCAGGACAAGGGACAGCCGGGGAGCTGTTTTTT. J is TRBJ2-2 and V is TRBV7-9; 7 positions agree with TRBD1. Looked up from germline, CDR1 is SEHNR and CDR2 is FQNEAQ (reference sequence). This CDR3 has 15 amino acids. V shed 4 bases and J 6 bases; nucleotides not matched to a gene: 8.

The chain employs TRBV28 and TRBJ1-2; 8 nucleotides line up with TRBD1. The CDR3 consists of 14 residues. V shed 3 bases and J 8 bases; nucleotides not matched to a gene: 8. The germline V gene encodes CDR1 MDHEN and CDR2 SYDVKM. CDR3 protein: CASSLQGAYGGYTF. DNA of the CDR3: TGTGCCAGCAGTTTGCAGGGGGCGTATGGGGGCTACACCTTC.

V usage is TRBV7-8 and J usage is TRBJ2-3, with 11 bases aligning to TRBD1. CDR1 SGHVS and CDR2 FQNEAQ come from the germline V gene. Trimming cost V 5 bases and J 0 bases; bases outside gene matches: 4. This CDR3 region has 16 residues. CDR3 sequence reads: CASSEGQGESTDTQYF. CDR3 nucleotides: TGTGCCAGCAGCGAGGGACAGGGGGAGAGCACAGATACGCAGTATTTT.

The chain links TRBV28 to TRBJ2-1; 7 bases are shared with TRBD1. The CDR3 sequence is 13 residues long. From germline, CDR1 is MDHEN and CDR2 SYDVKM. V lost 3 bases to trimming and J lost 7 bases; unmatched junction nucleotides: 3. CDR3 in amino acids: CASSFRQGNEQFF. CDR3 nucleotide sequence: TGTGCCAGCAGTTTCAGACAGGGTAATGAGCAGTTCTTC.

V usage is TRBV12-5 and J usage is TRBJ2-5; D gene unclear. Germline CDR1 LGHNT, CDR2 FRNRAP. The germline V and J ends were trimmed by 4 bases and 4 bases, with 13 bases remaining between them. The CDR3 runs to 14 residues. The CDR3 sequence: CASGSPDGGETQYF. In DNA, the CDR3 is TGTGCTAGTGGTTCCCCCGACGGCGGAGAGACCCAGTACTTC.